One T cell receptor (beta chain) is described in this entry. The antigen remains undetermined. MiXCR was run by TCRdb on the 5' RACE reads, yielding one entry per CDR3 protein. The data hold a few hundred thousand distinct CDR3 sequences, with roughly 31% observed a single time. These data are taken from a study of identical twins' blood T cells. Overall study findings and caveats: Each donor's most abundant TCRbeta clonotypes shared more CDR3 sequences with her twin than unrelated donors.

With 3 bases removed from V and 2 bases from J, the gap between germline ends came to 6 bases. The CDR3 has 12 residues. Germline V lookup: CDR1 DFQATT, CDR2 SNEGSKA (reference sequence). The sample taken for sequencing was PBMCs. This sequence was found in a woman between 18 and 49 years old in good health. V gene TRBV20-1 combines with J gene TRBJ2-3; no reliable D call. The DNA of the CDR3 is TGCAGTGCTAGGCCTCTCACAGATACGCAGTATTTT. The encoded protein is CSARPLTDTQYF.